The clone carrying this T cell receptor beta chain was picked up one time. A far larger clone is off by one base, so a read error is likely. Alpha and beta chains were covered, as first-strand cDNA relied on TRAV- and TRBV-specific primers. The TCRs were subjected to amplification over around 18 PCR cycles employing a constant-region primer in conjunction with a V-primer adapter. After the mRNA was isolated, it was amplified using in vitro transcription. TCRdb re-called the reads through MiXCR, storing one row per CDR3 protein. The sample includes approximately 80,000 distinct CDR3 sequences, 15% to 20% of them seen just once. This record belongs to a study of low-dose radiotherapy and immunotherapy resistance in tumors. Study at large: Treatment of Cohort 1 consisted of 0.5 Gy per fraction every 2 weeks, adding up to 6.5 Gy. At a dose of 200 mg/m2, intravenous cyclophosphamide was given every two weeks, one day before radiation and immunotherapy.

The sample's time point: after trial treatment. Indicated treatment: LDRT plus nivolumab, ipilimumab, low-dose cyclophosphamide and aspirin (RACIN trial). Nivolumab, ipilimumab, aspirin, low-dose cyclophosphamide and low-dose radiotherapy were given to donors. Germline CDR1 reads PRHDT; CDR2 reads FYEKMQ (reference sequence). CDR3 length: 14 residues. V dropped 11 bases and J dropped 6 bases, with 20 bases sitting between them. The origin of this receptor is a male donor with prostate cancer. The chain uses TRBV13 and TRBJ1-5, with D perhaps matching TRBD1 (5 bases). The source material was PBMCs, sampled after low-dose radiotherapy plus immunotherapy. The CDR3 nucleotides read TGTGCCGCCAGCAGAGATACAGGCACTCAGCCCCAGCATTTT. It translates to CAASRDTGTQPQHF.